There are a few counts of the clone carrying this TCR beta chain. Its target is unknown. The sample comes from a study of early T cells in non-severe SARS-CoV-2 infection. Study context: RNA in bulk from unsorted whole blood was sequenced, and chains were unpaired. Regarding the study as a whole: Clonotype matching in VDJdb favored anti-spike CD8 responses and did not capture private and CD4 specificities.

Each single cDNA molecule received a unique molecular identifier. TCRdb recomputed calls from the 5' RACE reads with MiXCR, one row per CDR3 protein. The data contain approximately 71,000 distinct CDR3 sequences, 12% of them seen just once; the ten biggest clones take up over 1.5%. Germline V CDR1 and CDR2: MDHEN, SYDVKM. Trimming took 6 bases from V and 6 from J; bases not matched to a gene: 7. CDR3 length equals 14 residues. This clonotype was obtained from an adult who was a healthcare worker with PCR-confirmed SARS-CoV-2 infection or an uninfected control (not recorded which). Sequencing was carried out using whole blood. The chain joins TRBV28 to TRBJ1-4, with TRBD1 matching over 7 bases. This chain's CDR3 is CASSLGGTDEKLFF. CDR3 in DNA: TGTGCCAGCAGCCTGGGGGGGACAGATGAAAAACTGTTTTTT. The full variable domain, rest sourced from reference TRBV28 and TRBJ1-4, is DVKVTQSSRYLVKRTGEKVFLECVQDMDHENMFWYRQDPGLGLRLIYFSYDVKMKEKGDIPEGYSVSREKKERFSLILESASTNQTSMYLCASSLGGTDEKLFFGSGTQLSVL.